This T cell receptor beta chain was sequenced during a study of cytomegalovirus exposure and HLA in healthy donors. Study observations and caveats: Relative to equally common others, HLA-associated TCR beta chains showed greater clonal expansion in a later analysis.

A remark on this clone: Its specificity is not known.

The CDR3 covers 13 residues. CDR1 SGHNT and CDR2 YYREEE come from the germline V gene (reference sequence). V lost 0 bases and J 5 bases, leaving 6 bases between the germline ends. Nominally healthy donors provided the samples, though records likely missed some immune exposures. PCR used 60 Vbeta primers and 13 Jbeta primers. Only in-frame clones appear in the TCRdb table, and some are missing; sequencing was by immunoSEQ multiplex PCR. The data contain 85,000 to 100,000 clones, over 80% of them singletons. The clonotype comes from a female donor in good health and CMV-seropositive. The sample was PBMCs. The chain links TRBV5-4 to TRBJ1-5; maybe TRBD1 (6 bases). This CDR3 reads CASSLDRDQPQHF. Written as DNA, the CDR3 is TGTGCCAGCAGCTTGGACAGGGATCAGCCCCAGCATTTT.